The present TCR beta chain was sequenced within a study of HIV-infected children after antiretroviral therapy interruption. For the study at large: Four children interrupted treatment; four stayed on continuous treatment. Interruption-arm samples span weeks 0, 12, interruption end (24 or 48), and about 3 years post-study. Study results and limitations: The Gini coefficient of naive CD4+ repertoires rose, returning to baseline by 3 years.

This clonotype came up a few times. Its cognate antigen is unknown. Per the germline V gene, CDR1 is DFQATT and CDR2 is SNEGSKA (reference sequence). This CDR3 has 14 amino acids. J lost 2 bases, V lost 5 bases, and 6 bases had no gene match. This sample's treatment: PENTA 11 planned treatment interruption arm or continuous ART arm. The TCR library was built from RNA with a 3' RACE protocol and unique molecular identifiers. TCRdb reprocessed the 3' RACE reads via MiXCR and lists one record per CDR3 protein. The sample consists of some 90,000 distinct CDR3 sequences, roughly 6.7% of them appearing once.

This clonotype was obtained from a pool of human donors with HIV. The material sequenced was CD45RA+ CD4+ T cells from PBMCs, pooled from several time points, taken from a donor given antiretroviral therapy, either interrupted or continuous. The subset is: naive CD4+ CD45RA+ CD45RO- T cells. The genes are TRBV20-1 and TRBJ1-5; 7 nucleotides match TRBD1. CDR3 loop: CSASTGTGNQPQHF. For the CDR3, the DNA is TGCAGTGCTTCCACCGGGACAGGCAATCAGCCCCAGCATTTT.